This TCR beta chain is from a study of technical replicates of blood from a handful of donors. The repertoire was sequenced with immunoSEQ multiplex PCR; TCRdb's copy has only in-frame clones and lacks some. The table has 65,000 to 85,000 clones, about nine tenths seen once. Germline CDR1 MNHEY, CDR2 SVGAGI. V was trimmed by 3 bases and J by 5 bases, leaving 7 bases between them. The CDR3 runs 12 residues. The J gene is TRBJ2-5, the V gene TRBV6-5; D is uncertain. The clonotype comes from a human donor in good health. Sequencing input: T cells isolated from PBMCs. The CDR3 region is CASSYGAETQYF. CDR3 DNA: TGTGCCAGCAGTTATGGTGCGGAGACCCAGTACTTC.